This is a list of T cell receptor beta chains from one sample in a study of cytomegalovirus exposure and HLA in healthy donors. Clones were sequenced by immunoSEQ multiplex PCR, and TCRdb holds only the in-frame ones, with some missing. Among roughly 130,000 clones, approximately 84% were seen once, and the ten largest hold around 2.5%. Input material: PBMCs. All receptors come from a boy aged 2 to 9 in good health and CMV-seronegative. The CDR3 runs from the conserved cysteine through the conserved F or W. D genes are given only for firm matches. Size is stated for part of the rows, as once, few or many counts, or as a class when the clone is expanded.

d_call	j_call	v_call	clone_size	cdr3_aa	cdr3_nt
-	TRBJ2-1	TRBV4-1	-	CASSQVPRELWQFF	TGCGCCAGCAGCCAAGTCCCCCGGGAGTTATGGCAGTTCTTC
TRBD1	TRBJ1-1	TRBV25-1	-	CASKDRRNTEAFF	TGTGCCAGCAAGGACAGGCGGAACACTGAAGCTTTCTTT
-	TRBJ1-5	TRBV19	-	CASRQDYSNQPQHF	TGTGCCAGCAGACAGGATTATAGCAATCAGCCCCAGCATTTT
TRBD1	TRBJ2-5	TRBV9	few	CASSVGRTGRETQYF	TGTGCCAGCAGCGTAGGAAGGACAGGGAGAGAGACCCAGTACTTC
-	TRBJ2-1	TRBV5-1	-	CASSLEWQWGRNEQFF	TGCGCCAGCAGCTTGGAGTGGCAGTGGGGGCGTAATGAGCAGTTCTTC
-	TRBJ2-1	TRBV10-3	-	CAISALNEQFF	TGTGCCATCAGTGCTTTAAATGAGCAGTTCTTC
-	TRBJ2-7	TRBV27	-	CASSFPGHGSEQYF	TGTGCCAGCAGTTTCCCGGGACACGGGTCCGAGCAGTACTTC
-	TRBJ2-2	TRBV6-4	few	CASSDTSTGELFF	TGTGCCAGCAGTGACACAAGCACCGGGGAGCTGTTTTTT
TRBD2	TRBJ2-5	TRBV5-8	-	CASSLGAGGGETQYF	TGTGCCAGCAGTCTCGGGGCGGGGGGCGGAGAGACCCAGTACTTC
-	TRBJ1-4	TRBV4-2	-	CASSRGLATNEKLFF	TGTGCCAGCAGCCGGGGACTCGCAACTAATGAAAAACTGTTTTTT
-	TRBJ2-2	TRBV5-1	-	CASSRENTGELFF	TGCGCCAGCAGCCGGGAGAACACCGGGGAGCTGTTTTTT
-	TRBJ2-1	TRBV13	-	CASSARGSSYNEQFF	TGTGCCAGCAGCGCCCGGGGTAGCTCCTACAATGAGCAGTTCTTC
-	TRBJ1-1	TRBV2	-	CASSANRLNTEAFF	TGTGCCAGCAGCGCAAACAGGCTGAACACTGAAGCTTTCTTT
TRBD1	TRBJ1-2	TRBV6-6	-	CASSTWTGEKGYTF	TGTGCCAGCAGTACCTGGACAGGGGAAAAGGGCTACACCTTC
-	TRBJ1-6	TRBV12-5	-	CASGWASVNSPLHF	TGTGCTAGTGGTTGGGCCTCAGTGAATTCACCCCTCCACTTT
-	TRBJ1-1	TRBV29-1	-	CSVDPRGTEAFF	TGCAGCGTTGACCCTCGGGGGACTGAAGCTTTCTTT
-	TRBJ2-1	TRBV11-2	-	CASSTMTRSNEQFF	TGTGCCAGCAGCACAATGACTAGGTCTAATGAGCAGTTCTTC
-	TRBJ2-1	TRBV7-2	-	CASSLPQGSYNEQFF	TGTGCCAGCAGCTTACCCCAGGGCTCCTACAATGAGCAGTTCTTC
-	TRBJ2-7	TRBV4-3	-	CASSQVSPQGTYEQYF	TGCGCCAGCAGCCAAGTATCCCCTCAGGGGACCTACGAGCAGTACTTC
TRBD1	TRBJ1-3	TRBV4-3	-	CASSQARTGSGNTIYF	TGCGCCAGCAGCCAAGCCAGGACAGGCTCTGGAAACACCATATATTTT
-	TRBJ1-5	TRBV15	-	CATSRVDTRNQPQHF	TGTGCCACCAGCAGAGTAGACACCCGCAATCAGCCCCAGCATTTT
-	TRBJ2-1	TRBV2	-	CASSDRQGPAYNEQFF	TGTGCCAGCAGTGATCGGCAGGGGCCCGCCTACAATGAGCAGTTCTTC
TRBD2	TRBJ2-2	TRBV18	-	CASSPAGGSTGELFF	TGTGCCAGCTCGCCAGCGGGGGGGTCCACCGGGGAGCTGTTTTTT
TRBD2	TRBJ2-7	TRBV19	-	CASAPSGRGKYEQYF	TGTGCCAGTGCCCCCTCCGGGCGGGGGAAATACGAGCAGTACTTC
TRBD1	TRBJ1-1	TRBV27	-	CASSLPTGTGPNTEAFF	TGTGCCAGCAGTTTACCGACGGGGACAGGGCCGAACACTGAAGCTTTCTTT
TRBD1	TRBJ2-2	TRBV6-1	once	CASSLGQGWTGELFF	TGTGCCAGCAGTCTCGGACAGGGTTGGACCGGGGAGCTGTTTTTT
-	TRBJ1-2	TRBV5-4	-	CASSPGGGAYGYTF	TGTGCCAGCAGCCCCGGGGGGGGCGCCTATGGCTACACCTTC
TRBD1	TRBJ2-4	TRBV5-1	few	CASSLGQGDIQYF	TGCGCCAGCAGCTTGGGACAGGGAGACATTCAGTACTTC
-	TRBJ2-5	TRBV9	-	CASSVGGYQETQYF	TGTGCCAGCAGCGTCGGCGGGTACCAAGAGACCCAGTACTTC
-	TRBJ1-5	TRBV9	once	CASSPSPTVNQPQHF	TGTGCCAGCAGCCCGTCCCCGACTGTTAATCAGCCCCAGCATTTT
TRBD1	TRBJ2-1	TRBV19	once	CATSTGANEQFF	TGTGCCACTAGCACAGGGGCAAATGAGCAGTTCTTC
TRBD2	TRBJ2-5	TRBV7-3	-	CASSLIAGETQYF	TGTGCCAGCAGCTTAATAGCGGGGGAGACCCAGTACTTC
-	TRBJ2-5	TRBV19	-	CASSIFDGGGETQYF	TGTGCCAGTAGTATCTTCGACGGGGGAGGAGAGACCCAGTACTTC
-	TRBJ2-2	TRBV19	-	CASSTSSKGELFF	TGTGCCAGTAGTACCTCGAGTAAGGGGGAGCTGTTTTTT
TRBD1	TRBJ1-2	TRBV25-1	once	CASAGQAGYGYTF	TGTGCCAGCGCGGGACAGGCGGGCTATGGCTACACCTTC
-	TRBJ1-1	TRBV18	-	CASSIKERVAEAFF	TGTGCCAGCTCGATCAAGGAGCGGGTCGCTGAAGCTTTCTTT
TRBD1	TRBJ2-5	TRBV5-1	-	CASSQTGGQETQYF	TGCGCCAGCAGCCAGACAGGGGGACAAGAGACCCAGTACTTC
-	TRBJ1-2	TRBV4-1	-	CASSQLQGNYGYTF	TGCGCCAGCAGCCAGCTACAGGGAAACTATGGCTACACCTTC
TRBD1	TRBJ2-7	TRBV6-5	-	CASSYSTGTVYEQYF	TGTGCCAGCAGTTACTCAACCGGGACAGTATACGAGCAGTACTTC
-	TRBJ1-2	TRBV30	-	CAWSTQTGTGEGYTF	TGTGCCTGGAGTACCCAAACTGGAACAGGAGAAGGCTACACCTTC
-	TRBJ2-7	TRBV5-5	-	CASSLVGGSGYEQYF	TGTGCCAGCAGCTTGGTAGGGGGCAGCGGGTACGAGCAGTACTTC
TRBD2	TRBJ2-1	TRBV7-2	-	CASSPRGAGGRNEQFF	TGTGCCAGCAGCCCCCGGGGTGCGGGGGGGAGGAATGAGCAGTTCTTC
-	TRBJ2-3	TRBV29-1	-	CSGVVTDTQYF	TGCAGCGGAGTAGTCACAGATACGCAGTATTTT
-	TRBJ2-3	TRBV15	-	CATSRAGRDTDTQYF	TGTGCCACCAGCAGAGCGGGGCGGGACACAGATACGCAGTATTTT
TRBD1	TRBJ1-3	TRBV7-2	-	CASTNAQGAPNTIYF	TGTGCCAGCACCAACGCACAGGGGGCCCCAAACACCATATATTTT
TRBD2	TRBJ2-3	TRBV5-1	-	CASNGGGRTDTQYF	TGCGCCAGCAACGGGGGGGGGCGCACAGATACGCAGTATTTT
-	TRBJ1-1	TRBV4-2	-	CASSQDPIEAEAFF	TGTGCCAGCAGCCAAGATCCCATAGAAGCTGAAGCTTTCTTT
TRBD1	TRBJ1-1	TRBV6-1	few	CASSEVTGGFAEAFF	TGTGCCAGCAGTGAAGTGACAGGGGGATTTGCTGAAGCTTTCTTT
TRBD1	TRBJ1-2	TRBV19	-	CASSRHRGNYGYTF	TGTGCCAGTAGTAGACACAGGGGAAACTATGGCTACACCTTC
-	TRBJ1-1	TRBV4-2	-	CASSQPRRDTEAFF	TGTGCCAGCAGCCAGCCCCGACGGGACACTGAAGCTTTCTTT
TRBD1	TRBJ2-7	TRBV7-9	-	CASSLVGTDHYEQYF	TGTGCCAGCAGCTTAGTCGGGACAGATCACTACGAGCAGTACTTC
-	TRBJ1-5	TRBV19	-	CASSIPAAPSNQPQHF	TGTGCCAGTAGTATCCCCGCGGCCCCGAGCAATCAGCCCCAGCATTTT
TRBD1	TRBJ2-2	TRBV27	-	CASSVDRDHTGELFF	TGTGCCAGCAGTGTGGACAGGGATCACACCGGGGAGCTGTTTTTT
-	TRBJ1-5	TRBV2	few	CASSGDTNQPQHF	TGTGCCAGCAGTGGGGACACCAATCAGCCCCAGCATTTT